These 13 T cell receptor beta chains share one sample of origin, sequenced in a study of early T cells in non-severe SARS-CoV-2 infection. Using its own MiXCR run on the 5' RACE reads, TCRdb lists one record per CDR3 protein. This sample has around 78,000 distinct CDR3 sequences; roughly an eighth occur once, and the top ten carry under 4%. Sequencing was performed on whole blood. The receptors come from an adult who was a healthcare worker with PCR-confirmed SARS-CoV-2 infection or an uninfected control (not recorded which).

This clonotype was seen a handful of times. The chain employs TRBV11-2 and TRBJ2-3; D not certain. This CDR3 comprises 17 residues. V was shortened by 5 bases and J by 15 bases, with 33 bases between the two germline ends. Germline V lookup: CDR1 SGHAT, CDR2 FQNNGV. The CDR3 region is CASSPRPPSTKPQGNYF. As DNA, the CDR3 is TGTGCCAGCAGCCCCCGGCCGCCGTCGACCAAGCCCCAAGGCAATTATTTT.

In its sample, this clonotype was seen a few times. V is TRBV2 and J is TRBJ2-3; 7 nucleotides match TRBD2. This CDR3 comprises 13 residues. Germline V lookup: CDR1 SNHLY, CDR2 FYNNEI. With 8 bases clipped from V and 1 base from J, the junction kept 3 bases outside the gene matches. The CDR3 bases are TGTGCCAGCGGAGGGAGGGGCACAGATACGCAGTATTTT. Translated, it gives CASGGRGTDTQYF.

This clonotype occurred a few times. V usage is TRBV5-4 and J usage is TRBJ2-1; 9 nucleotides line up with TRBD2. V lost 5 bases, J lost 0 bases, and 3 bases stayed unmatched. In germline, CDR1 is SGHNT, CDR2 YYREEE (reference sequence). The CDR3 sequence is 15 residues long. CDR3 amino acids: CASRFSGGSYNEQFF. The CDR3 DNA reads TGTGCCAGCAGATTTAGCGGGGGCTCCTACAATGAGCAGTTCTTC.

This clonotype occurred a few times. The chain has TRBV29-1 and TRBJ1-2; D is perhaps TRBD1 (6 bases). The CDR3 is 10 amino acids. Germline CDR1 and CDR2: SQVTM and ANQGSEA. Trimming pared 3 bases from V and 14 bases from J, leaving 13 bases between. The CDR3 is CSVDLGAETF. CDR3 nucleotide sequence: TGCAGCGTTGACCTGGGGGCTGAAACCTTC.

The J gene is TRBJ1-2, the V gene TRBV2; weak D call: TRBD1 (5 bases). Germline values: CDR1 SNHLY, CDR2 FYNNEI. Trimming took off 4 bases at V and 4 bases at J, with 10 bases between the two ends. This CDR3 region has 13 residues. The CDR3 coding sequence is TGTGCCAGCAGTGGACTACAGGTCTATGGCTACACCTTC. Encoded protein: CASSGLQVYGYTF.

There are many counts of this clonotype. CDR3 residues: CASSPVGPYEQYF. In nucleotides, the CDR3 is TGTGCCAGCAGCCCGGTGGGACCTTACGAGCAGTACTTC. The chain uses TRBV5-6 and TRBJ2-7; D may correspond to TRBD1 or TRBD2 (5 bases each). Germline assignment: CDR1 SGHDT and CDR2 YYEEEE. There are 13 residues in the CDR3. Trimming left V 4 bases short and J 4 bases short, with 12 bases between.

This clonotype occurred many times. The chain is built from TRBV4-1 and TRBJ2-4, with no clear D. Germline V gene sequence: CDR1 MGHRA, CDR2 YSYEKL. The V and J ends lost 0 bases and 0 bases respectively, with 6 bases between them. The length of the CDR3 is 15 residues. In nucleotides, the CDR3 is TGCGCCAGCAGCCAAGATGCCATAGCCAAAAACATTCAGTACTTC. This sequence encodes CASSQDAIAKNIQYF.

This sequence joins TRBV12-3 or TRBV12-4 and TRBJ1-4; the D gene is possibly TRBD1 (6 bases). The germline V and J ends were trimmed by 6 bases and 8 bases, with 16 bases remaining between them. This CDR3 comprises 14 residues. CDR3 DNA sequence: TGTGCCAGCAGCACTCGAGGGGGTCGGGAAAAACTGTTTTTT. It is translated as CASSTRGGREKLFF.

Many counts were recorded for this clonotype. The chain recombines TRBV13 with TRBJ2-1, with 8 bases that match TRBD1. With 0 bases clipped from V and 4 bases from J, the junction kept 8 bases outside the gene matches. The CDR3 has 17 amino acids. Germline V gene sequence: CDR1 PRHDT, CDR2 FYEKMQ (reference sequence). CDR3 DNA sequence: TGTGCCAGCAGCTTAGGCCTTCCAGGGGGCTGGTACAATGAGCAGTTCTTC. Translated: CASSLGLPGGWYNEQFF.

Points on this clonotype: At one end the junction does not follow the germline gene, possibly because of a read error. The rearrangement joins TRBV7-3 to TRBJ2-1, with 11 bases identical to TRBD2. The germline V gene encodes CDR1 SGHTA and CDR2 FQGTGA. CDR3 size: 15 residues. Written as DNA, the CDR3 is TGTGTCAGCAGCCCCGGGACTAGCGGTTACAATGAGCAGTTCTTC. This gives the protein CVSSPGTSGYNEQFF.

V usage is TRBV20-1 and J usage is TRBJ2-7, with D perhaps being TRBD1 or TRBD2 (6 bases each). The germline CDR1 and CDR2 sequences are DFQATT and SNEGSKA (reference sequence). V shed 0 bases and J shed 7 bases, with 19 bases lying between them. This CDR3 has 15 residues. Here the CDR3 reads CSARDRQQGGREQYF. The CDR3 DNA sequence: TGCAGTGCTAGAGATAGGCAGCAAGGGGGGAGAGAGCAGTACTTC.

This clonotype has only a few counts. This CDR3 is CASSSRRAPDSPLHF. The CDR3 nucleotides read TGTGCCAGCAGCTCTCGCCGGGCGCCGGATTCACCCCTCCACTTT. V usage is TRBV6-2 or TRBV6-3 and J usage is TRBJ1-6; D call uncertain. With 6 bases removed from V and 8 bases from J, the gap between germline ends came to 17 bases. This CDR3 contains 15 residues. Germline CDR1 reads MNHEY; CDR2 reads SVGEGT.

The sample holds a few counts of this clonotype. The rearrangement uses TRBV19 and TRBJ2-7; D unresolved. The V end was cut by 5 bases, the J end by 3 bases, with 11 bases between. Germline CDR1 LNHDA, CDR2 SQIVND (reference sequence). The CDR3 extends over 13 amino acids. Here the CDR3 reads CASSPRPNYEQYF. The CDR3 DNA sequence: TGTGCCAGTAGTCCCCGACCGAACTACGAGCAGTACTTC.